The 26 T cell receptor beta chains listed next were all sequenced from one sample in a study of blood T cell repertoires in COVID-19. Profiled with immunoSEQ multiplex PCR; TCRdb holds only in-frame clones, not every one. Of 200,000 or so clones listed, 80% to 85% are singletons. Sequenced: peripheral blood. The receptors shown here come from a woman aged 55-70 years with acute or convalescent COVID-19.

V is TRBV6-5 and J is TRBJ1-6; D gene ambiguous. Trimming took 6 bases from V and 10 from J, leaving 19 bases between them. Germline CDR1 MNHEY, CDR2 SVGAGI. This CDR3 spans 15 amino acids. The DNA for the CDR3 is TGTGCCAGCAGGGGGAACGGGATTCGAGTCTCACCCCTCCACTTT. Its translation is CASRGNGIRVSPLHF.

V is TRBV5-1 and J is TRBJ2-3; 9 bases map to TRBD2. Germline-derived CDR1 and CDR2 are SGHRS and YFSETQ. V dropped 0 bases and J dropped 10; count of bases not matched to a gene: 6. CDR3 length equals 14 residues. The CDR3 coding sequence is TGCGCCAGCAGCTTGGTCGGACTAGCGACGGCGCAGTATTTT. Translation gives CASSLVGLATAQYF.

V usage is TRBV3-1 (or the pseudogene TRBV3-2) and J usage is TRBJ2-2; TRBD2 is a possible D gene (6 bases). Germline-derived CDR1 and CDR2 are LGHDT and YNNKEL (reference sequence). Trimming removed 1 base from V and 5 bases from J, with 20 bases in between. CDR3 length: 18 residues. The chain's CDR3 is CASSQVVTRGLRTGELFF. CDR3 coding DNA: TGTGCCAGCAGCCAAGTTGTGACTAGGGGACTTAGGACCGGGGAGCTGTTTTTT.

This clone was observed a single time. The V gene is TRBV21-1, the J gene TRBJ2-7; the table's D call, TRBD2, has no DNA check behind it. TRBV21-1 is tagged as a pseudogene. The CDR3 is 11 amino acids. The CDR3 DNA reads as TGTGCCAGCAGCAAAGCGCGGGAGCAGTACTTC. Amino acids: CASSKAREQYF.

J is TRBJ1-1 and V is TRBV5-8; D remains ambiguous. The CDR3 sequence is 16 residues long. The germline gives CDR1 SGHTS, CDR2 YDEGEE. Trimming left V 1 base short and J 6 bases short, with 19 bases between. CDR3: CASSLRGRTGWSEAFF. Written as DNA, the CDR3 is TGTGCCAGCAGCTTGCGCGGGAGGACGGGGTGGTCTGAAGCTTTCTTT.

This chain links TRBV3-1 (or the pseudogene TRBV3-2) with TRBJ2-1; the match to TRBD1 covers 8 bases. J gave up 4 bases and V 7 bases, and 6 bases lay outside the gene matches. The CDR3 sequence is 14 residues long. Germline-derived CDR1 and CDR2 are LGHDT and YNNKEL (reference sequence). The DNA of the CDR3 is TGTGCCAGCACCCCAGGGGGCGCGTACAATGAGCAGTTCTTC. Its protein product is CASTPGGAYNEQFF.

The rearrangement uses TRBV2 and TRBJ1-1; D possibly corresponds to TRBD1 (5 bases). The V and J ends lost 6 bases and 8 bases respectively, with 10 bases between them. This CDR3 is built from 11 residues. Looked up from germline, CDR1 is SNHLY and CDR2 is FYNNEI. The CDR3 nucleotides read TGTGCCAGCAGCCTTAGACAGGAAGCTTTCTTT. Translating gives CASSLRQEAFF.

The chain has TRBV13 and TRBJ1-2; 8 bases line up with TRBD1. CDR1 PRHDT and CDR2 FYEKMQ come from the germline V gene (reference sequence). The trim removed 5 bases at V and 3 bases at J, leaving 2 bases unmatched. The CDR3 spans 13 residues. CDR3 coding DNA: TGTGCCAGCAGCATGGGACAGGACTATGGCTACACCTTC. It yields the protein CASSMGQDYGYTF.

J is TRBJ1-1 and V is TRBV2, with 7 bases aligning to TRBD1. The CDR3 length is 14 residues. Germline-derived CDR1 and CDR2 are SNHLY and FYNNEI. The V and J ends lost 7 bases and 4 bases, in that order; junction bases with no gene match: 9. In nucleotides, the CDR3 is TGTGCCAGCACCCCGGACAGGAAGGTCACTGAAGCTTTCTTT. It encodes CASTPDRKVTEAFF. Supplemented by reference TRBV2 and TRBJ1-1, the full variable domain reads EPEVTQTPSHQVTQMGQEVILRCVPISNHLYFYWYRQILGQKVEFLVSFYNNEISEKSEIFDDQFSVERPDGSNFTLKIRSTKLEDSAMYFCASTPDRKVTEAFFGQGTRLTVV.

V and J are TRBV30 and TRBJ1-2; D unclear. CDR1 and CDR2 from the germline V gene are GTSNPN and SVGIG (reference sequence). The CDR3 length is 14 residues. V was shortened by 4 bases and J by 1 base, with 13 bases between the two germline ends. The chain's CDR3 is CAWKLTGVNYGYTF. CDR3 nucleotide sequence: TGTGCCTGGAAGTTGACTGGAGTTAACTATGGCTACACCTTC. The whole variable domain, filled in from reference TRBV30 and TRBJ1-2, reads SQTIHQWPATLVQPVGSPLSLECTVEGTSNPNLYWYRQAAGRGLQLLFYSVGIGQISSEVPQNLSASRPQDRQFILSSKKLLLSDSGFYLCAWKLTGVNYGYTFGSGTRLTVV.

In DNA form, the CDR3 reads TGTGCCATCAGTGCCTCGGGACAGGGGTCGGTCGAGCAGTACTTC. It translates to CAISASGQGSVEQYF. This sequence joins TRBV10-3 and TRBJ2-7; 10 bases line up with TRBD1. The CDR3 is 15 amino acids. The germline V gene has CDR1 ENHRY and CDR2 SYGVKD. Trimming took 4 bases from V and 6 from J; bases not matched to a gene: 9.

This clone was seen only a few times. J is TRBJ2-1 and V is TRBV5-1, with a possible D match to TRBD2 (6 bases). Germline CDR1 is SGHRS and CDR2 is YFSETQ. Trimming left V 4 bases short and J 0 bases short, with 14 bases between. The CDR3 extends over 16 amino acids. DNA for the CDR3: TGCGCCAGCAGCGTGTGGGCGGGGAGCTCCTACAATGAGCAGTTCTTC. It translates to CASSVWAGSSYNEQFF.

This rearrangement joins TRBV12-3 or TRBV12-4 to TRBJ1-5; weak D call: TRBD1 (5 bases). The CDR3 is 13 residues long. V shed 2 bases and J shed 5 bases, with 7 bases lying between them. The CDR3 spells CASSLRGYQPQHF. The CDR3 region has the DNA TGTGCCAGCAGTTTAAGGGGATATCAGCCCCAGCATTTT.

The rearrangement uses TRBV9 and TRBJ2-1; TRBD2 might be the D (7 bases). Germline CDR1 is SGDLS and CDR2 is YYNGEE. V was clipped by 0 bases and J by 6 bases, with 16 bases between them. The CDR3 runs 16 residues. CDR3 coding DNA: TGTGCCAGCAGCGTAGGTGGGGGGGCCTTTTCCAATGAGCAGTTCTTC. This encodes CASSVGGGAFSNEQFF.

This clone was seen more than once but under ten times. Additional DNA sequences in this sample encode the identical CDR3. The chain is built from TRBV27 and TRBJ2-2; D gene unclear. Trimming took 6 bases from V and 2 from J, leaving 4 bases between them. The CDR3 is 12 residues long. Germline CDR1 MNHEY, CDR2 SMNVEV (reference sequence). CDR3 in amino acids: CASSRNTGELFF. For the CDR3, the DNA is TGTGCCAGCAGCCGTAACACCGGGGAGCTGTTTTTT.

A remark on this clone: One end of the junction does not line up with germline, which may come from a read error. The chain employs TRBV2 and TRBJ1-1; TRBD1 matches at 8 bases. CDR3 length: 12 amino acids. CDR1 and CDR2 (germline): SNHLY, FYNNEI. CDR3 sequence reads: CASSTGGWDVVF. The CDR3 DNA reads as TGTGCCAGCAGCACAGGGGGATGGGACGTCGTCTTT.

This clone turned up a few times. The chain joins TRBV6-5 to TRBJ1-2; D is uncertain. The ends were cut back, 8 bases at V and 7 bases at J, with 23 bases in the middle. CDR3 length equals 15 residues. The germline CDR1 and CDR2 sequences are MNHEY and SVGAGI. DNA of the CDR3: TGTGCCAGCGTCGACCTATCCCACACGGGTTTTGGCTACACCTTC. Amino acid sequence: CASVDLSHTGFGYTF.

This clone was observed a few times. This rearrangement joins TRBV5-1 to TRBJ2-1; 8 bases agree with TRBD1. The CDR3 has 12 residues. Trimming cost V 4 bases and J 14 bases; bases outside gene matches: 8. The germline gives CDR1 SGHRS, CDR2 YFSETQ. The CDR3 DNA sequence: TGCGCCAGCAGCGAGGACAGGGAACCGGAGTTCTTC. It specifies CASSEDREPEFF.

This clone was seen more than once but under ten times. J is TRBJ1-2 and V is TRBV4-1, with TRBD1 matching 8 bases. The CDR3 sequence is 15 residues long. CDR1 MGHRA and CDR2 YSYEKL come from the germline V gene. After removal of 1 base from V and 5 bases from J, the junction contained 6 bases not matched to a gene. CDR3 nucleotides: TGCGCCAGCAGCCAAGGGCCGGGGGACAGGTATGGCTACACCTTC. Amino acids: CASSQGPGDRYGYTF.

The table lists this clone with a few counts. CDR3 in amino acids: CASSNTGVLNSPLHF. The CDR3 nucleotides are TGTGCCAGTAGTAACACAGGGGTCTTGAATTCACCCCTCCACTTT. V usage is TRBV19 and J usage is TRBJ1-6; 7 bases agree with TRBD1. J gave up 7 bases and V 4 bases, and 7 bases lay outside the gene matches. CDR3 length: 15 amino acids. CDR1 and CDR2 (germline): LNHDA, SQIVND (reference sequence).

The chain employs TRBV7-9 and TRBJ2-7; no clear D gene. From germline, CDR1 is SEHNR and CDR2 FQNEAQ (reference sequence). This CDR3 is 14 amino acids long. V was clipped by 1 base and J by 0 bases, with 7 bases between them. The DNA for the CDR3 is TGTGCCAGCAGCTTAGACACCCACTCCTACGAGCAGTACTTC. Its translation is CASSLDTHSYEQYF.

This clone was counted between two and nine times. The chain couples TRBV27 to TRBJ1-4; D might be TRBD1 (6 bases). CDR1 is MNHEY, CDR2 SMNVEV, per germline (reference sequence). This CDR3 region has 14 residues. The germline V and J ends were trimmed by 6 bases and 3 bases, with 11 bases remaining between them. CDR3 DNA sequence: TGTGCCAGCAGAACAGGGTGGTCTAATGAAAAACTGTTTTTT. Encoded protein: CASRTGWSNEKLFF.

The chain combines TRBV5-5 with TRBJ1-1, with D possibly TRBD1 on 5 matching bases. Germline V gene lookup returns CDR1 SGHKS and CDR2 YYEKEE (reference sequence). The length of the CDR3 is 13 residues. The V end lost 0 bases, the J end lost 10 bases, and 13 bases lay between the germline ends. The CDR3 nucleotides are TGTGCCAGCAGCTTGGGCAGGGAGGGGACAGCTTTCTTT. It yields the protein CASSLGREGTAFF.

This clone was observed once. The V and J genes are TRBV3-1 (or the pseudogene TRBV3-2) and TRBJ1-1; 7 nucleotides align to TRBD1. From germline, CDR1 is LGHDT and CDR2 YNNKEL (reference sequence). Trimming cost V 4 bases and J 6 bases; bases outside gene matches: 8. This CDR3 has 14 residues. The CDR3 DNA reads as TGTGCCAGCAGCCGCCAGGGGGGATCCGCTGAAGCTTTCTTT. Its protein is CASSRQGGSAEAFF.

This clone showed up just once. J is TRBJ1-2 and V is TRBV12-1; the table's D call, TRBD1, was not checked against the DNA. TRBV12-1 is a documented pseudogene. The CDR3 sequence is 18 residues long. CDR3 amino acids: CASSPPRRWVSTNYGYTF. As DNA, the CDR3 is TGTGCCAGCAGCCCGCCCCGCAGGTGGGTTTCAACTAACTATGGCTACACCTTC.

V is TRBV4-2 and J is TRBJ1-2; tentatively, D is TRBD1 (5 bases). The CDR3 totals 16 residues. Germline CDR1 and CDR2: LGHNA and YNFKEQ. The V end was cut by 0 bases, the J end by 1 base, with 12 bases between. The chain's CDR3 is CASSQDGSGGNYGYTF. Here the CDR3 DNA reads TGTGCCAGCAGCCAAGATGGTTCCGGGGGTAACTATGGCTACACCTTC.